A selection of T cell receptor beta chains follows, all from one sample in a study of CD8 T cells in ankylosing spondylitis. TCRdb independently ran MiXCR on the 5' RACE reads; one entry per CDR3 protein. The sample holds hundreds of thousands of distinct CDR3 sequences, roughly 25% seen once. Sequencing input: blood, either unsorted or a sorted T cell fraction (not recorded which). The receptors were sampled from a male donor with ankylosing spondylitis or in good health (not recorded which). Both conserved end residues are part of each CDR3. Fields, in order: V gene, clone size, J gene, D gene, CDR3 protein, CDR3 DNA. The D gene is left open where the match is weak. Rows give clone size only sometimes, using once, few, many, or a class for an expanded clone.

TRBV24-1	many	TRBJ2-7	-	CATSGTLGRRSYEQYF	TGTGCCACCAGTGGCACCCTAGGACGGCGAAGCTACGAGCAGTACTTC
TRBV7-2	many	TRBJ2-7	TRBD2	CASSLASGIAYEQYF	TGTGCCAGCAGCTTAGCTAGCGGGATAGCCTACGAGCAGTACTTC
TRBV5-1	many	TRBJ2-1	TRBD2	CASSWEGEQFF	TGCGCCAGCAGCTGGGAGGGTGAGCAGTTCTTC
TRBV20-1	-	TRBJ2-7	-	CSASWMRLSGQYF	TGCAGTGCTAGCTGGATGCGACTGAGCGGGCAGTACTTC
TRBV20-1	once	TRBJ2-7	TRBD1	CSASPSGGSYEQYF	TGCAGTGCTAGCCCCTCAGGGGGTTCCTACGAGCAGTACTTC
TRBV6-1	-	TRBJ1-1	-	CASSEVGIEAFF	TGTGCCAGCAGTGAAGTAGGTATTGAAGCTTTCTTT
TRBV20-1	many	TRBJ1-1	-	CSAKRGMNTEAFF	TGCAGTGCTAAGAGGGGCATGAACACTGAAGCTTTCTTT
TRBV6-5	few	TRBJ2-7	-	CASSYPNRGAYEQYF	TGTGCCAGCAGTTACCCTAACCGGGGTGCCTACGAGCAGTACTTC
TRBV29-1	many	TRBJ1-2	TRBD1	CSVADRESTF	TGCAGCGTTGCGGACAGGGAAAGCACCTTC
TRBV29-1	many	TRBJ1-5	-	CSVEVPGQPQHF	TGCAGCGTTGAAGTCCCAGGACAGCCCCAGCATTTT
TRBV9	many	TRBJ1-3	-	CASSVGRSGNTIYF	TGTGCCAGCAGCGTAGGTCGCTCTGGAAACACCATATATTTT
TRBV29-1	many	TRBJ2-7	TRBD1	CSVNLGDRGAYEQYF	TGCAGCGTTAACCTAGGGGACAGGGGCGCCTACGAGCAGTACTTC
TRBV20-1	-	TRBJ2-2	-	CSAWVPANTGELFF	TGCAGTGCTTGGGTCCCGGCGAACACCGGGGAGCTGTTTTTT
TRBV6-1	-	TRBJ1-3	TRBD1	CASSRQGSENTIYF	TGTGCCAGCAGCCGACAGGGTTCCGAAAACACCATATATTTT
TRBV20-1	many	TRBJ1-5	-	CSARIGGSNQPQHF	TGCAGTGCTAGAATCGGAGGAAGCAATCAGCCCCAGCATTTT
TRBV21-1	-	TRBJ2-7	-	CASSKRVGSSEQYF	TGTGCCAGCAGCAAGAGGGTAGGTTCCTCCGAGCAGTACTTC
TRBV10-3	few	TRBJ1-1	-	CAISEKRDTEAFF	TGTGCCATCAGTGAGAAGAGGGATACTGAAGCTTTCTTT